This TCR beta chain comes out of a study of T-cell memory formation after mild COVID-19. Study-level points and caveats: For contracting clones, CD4+ ones sat mainly in CM and EM, CD8+ in EMRA.

The ends lost 6 bases at V and 3 bases at J; junction bases unmatched: 6. Germline V gene sequence: CDR1 SNHLY, CDR2 FYNNEI. This CDR3 is built from 15 residues. About this clonotype itself: Its antigen is currently unknown.

TCRdb redid the calling of the 5' RACE reads with MiXCR, one entry per CDR3 protein. The sample holds 200,000 to 250,000 distinct CDR3 sequences, about 10% seen once. The specimen was PBMCs or a T cell subset sorted from them (not recorded which). This TCR was recovered from a man in his late teens or twenties who had mild COVID-19 (a few samples of this study predate the infection). Cell type and time point are not known. The chain employs TRBV2 and TRBJ2-1; 9 nucleotides agree with TRBD1. CDR3: CASRPGTGLYNEQFF. CDR3 bases: TGTGCCAGCAGGCCCGGGACAGGGCTCTACAATGAGCAGTTCTTC.